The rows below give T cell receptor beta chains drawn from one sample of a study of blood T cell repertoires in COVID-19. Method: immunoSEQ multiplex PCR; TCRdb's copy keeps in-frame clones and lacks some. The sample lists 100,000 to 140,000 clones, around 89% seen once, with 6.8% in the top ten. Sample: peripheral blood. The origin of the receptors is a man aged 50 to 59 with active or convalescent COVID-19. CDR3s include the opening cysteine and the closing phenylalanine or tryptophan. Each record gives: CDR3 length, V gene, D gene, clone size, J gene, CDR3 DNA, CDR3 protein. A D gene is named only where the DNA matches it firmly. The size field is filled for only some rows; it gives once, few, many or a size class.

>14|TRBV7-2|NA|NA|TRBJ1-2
TGTGCCAGCAGACTACGAGGAGCTAACTATGGCTACACCTTC
CASRLRGANYGYTF
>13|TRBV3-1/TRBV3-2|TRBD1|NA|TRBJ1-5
TGTGCCAGCAGCCAAGGGACAGGGGAACCCCAGCATTTT
CASSQGTGEPQHF
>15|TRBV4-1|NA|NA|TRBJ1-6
TGCGCCAGCAGCCAAGACAGCTCCTATAATTCACCCCTCCACTTT
CASSQDSSYNSPLHF
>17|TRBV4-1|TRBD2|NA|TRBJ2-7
TGCGCCAGCAGCCAAGTAATAGCGGGAGGCGTCTCCTACGAGCAGTACTTC
CASSQVIAGGVSYEQYF
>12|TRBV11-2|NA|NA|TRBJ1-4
TGTGCCAGCAGCTTATTCTCCGAAAAACTGTTTTTT
CASSLFSEKLFF
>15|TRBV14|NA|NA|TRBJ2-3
TGTGCCAGCAGCCAAGTTGGAGGGGTCACAGATACGCAGTATTTT
CASSQVGGVTDTQYF
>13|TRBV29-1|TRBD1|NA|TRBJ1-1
TGCAGCTTAGCGACAGGGGGAAACACTGAAGCTTTCTTT
CSLATGGNTEAFF
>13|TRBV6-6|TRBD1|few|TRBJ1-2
TGTGCCAGCAGTTCCGACAGGGGGCATGGCTACACCTTC
CASSSDRGHGYTF
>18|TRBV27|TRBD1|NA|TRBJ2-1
TGTGCCAGCAGTTTATTCCCGAAGCGGGACAGGGTCTCCAATGAGCAGTTCTTC
CASSLFPKRDRVSNEQFF
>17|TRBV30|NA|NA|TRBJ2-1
TGTGCCTGGACGGGTATACCCGGCACCAGCTCCTACAATGAGCAGTTCTTC
CAWTGIPGTSSYNEQFF
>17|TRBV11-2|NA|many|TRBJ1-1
TGTGCCAGCAGCTTAGGACGCGGGCGGGGTATGGACACTGAAGCTTTCTTT
CASSLGRGRGMDTEAFF
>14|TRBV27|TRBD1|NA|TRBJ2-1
TGTGCCAGCACCCGGGACAGGGAATACAATGAGCAGTTCTTC
CASTRDREYNEQFF
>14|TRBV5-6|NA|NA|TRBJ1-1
TGTGCCAGCAGCAAGGACAGCATCTGGATTGGAGCTTTCTTT
CASSKDSIWIGAFF
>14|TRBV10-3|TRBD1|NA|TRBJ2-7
TGTGCCATCAGCGCGGGGACAGGGGTCTCCGAGCAGTACTTC
CAISAGTGVSEQYF
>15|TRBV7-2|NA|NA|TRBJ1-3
TGTGCCAGCAGCCCACAAACAGGTCGTGGAAACACCATATATTTT
CASSPQTGRGNTIYF
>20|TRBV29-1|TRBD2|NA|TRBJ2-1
TGCAGCGTCGCACTAGATGGACTAGCGGTATCGGGGAGCTCCTACAATGAGCAGTTCTTC
CSVALDGLAVSGSSYNEQFF
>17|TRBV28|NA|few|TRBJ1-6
TGTGCCAGCAGTTTTTTATCCGGGACAAAGGAAAGTTCACCCCTCCACTTT
CASSFLSGTKESSPLHF
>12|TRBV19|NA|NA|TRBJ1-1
TGTGCCAGCGGAGGTGGGTTCACTGAAGCTTTCTTT
CASGGGFTEAFF
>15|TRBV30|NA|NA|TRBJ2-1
TGTGCCTGGAGTGTTGGGGGGATAGAGGGCAATGAGCAGTTCTTC
CAWSVGGIEGNEQFF
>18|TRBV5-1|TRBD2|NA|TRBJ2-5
TGCGCCAGCAGCTTATACCGACTAGCGGGAGGGCCCGGGGAGACCCAGTACTTC
CASSLYRLAGGPGETQYF
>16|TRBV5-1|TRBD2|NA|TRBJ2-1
TGCGCCAGCAGCTTGACAACGGCGGGAGGGGACAATGAGCAGTTCTTC
CASSLTTAGGDNEQFF
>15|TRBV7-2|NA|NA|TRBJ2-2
TGTGCCAGCAGCTTAGTCGGCGGAATTGCCGGGGAGCTGTTTTTT
CASSLVGGIAGELFF
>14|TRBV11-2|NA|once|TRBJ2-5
TGTGCCAGCAGCCCTCTGGGGCGCCTGGAGACCCAGTACTTC
CASSPLGRLETQYF
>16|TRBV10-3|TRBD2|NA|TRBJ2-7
TGTGCCATCAGTGAACGAGGGACTAGCGGGAGTTACGAGCAGTACTTC
CAISERGTSGSYEQYF
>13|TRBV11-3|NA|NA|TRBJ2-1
TGTGCCAGCAGCTCAGGGGTCTACAATGAGCAGTTCTTC
CASSSGVYNEQFF
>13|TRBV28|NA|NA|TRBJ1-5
TGTGCCAGCAGTTTGCGGGGGGCCTGGCCCCAGCATTTT
CASSLRGAWPQHF
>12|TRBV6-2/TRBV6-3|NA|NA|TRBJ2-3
TGTGCCAGCAGTCCCGGAGGAGATACGCAGTATTTT
CASSPGGDTQYF
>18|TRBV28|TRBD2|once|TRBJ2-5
TGTGCCAGCCAAGCCCCGATACGAAGGCGGGAGGGCCAGGAGACCCAGTACTTC
CASQAPIRRREGQETQYF
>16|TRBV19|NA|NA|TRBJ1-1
TGTGCCAGTAGTGCCCAGGCGGGAGTGATGAACACTGAAGCTTTCTTT
CASSAQAGVMNTEAFF
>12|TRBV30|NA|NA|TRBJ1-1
TGTGCCTGGCTTGATAGCTACACTGAAGCTTTCTTT
CAWLDSYTEAFF
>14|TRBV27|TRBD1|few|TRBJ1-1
TGTGCCAGCAGTTGGAGGGGGCAGAACACTGAAGCTTTCTTT
CASSWRGQNTEAFF
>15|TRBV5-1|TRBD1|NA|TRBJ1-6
TGCGCCAGCAGCTCACGACAGGGGTCGACTTCACCCCTCCACTTT
CASSSRQGSTSPLHF
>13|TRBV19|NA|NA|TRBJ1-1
TGTGCCAGTAATGGCAGGATGAACACTGAAGCTTTCTTT
CASNGRMNTEAFF
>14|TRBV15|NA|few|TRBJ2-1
TGTGCCACCAGCAGAGCGGCCCTCGGGGATGAGCAGTTCTTC
CATSRAALGDEQFF
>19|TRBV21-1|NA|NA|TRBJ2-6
TGTGCCAGCAGCCCCCGTGGTTTGCTAGCGGCCTCTGGGGCCAACGTCCTGACTTTC
CASSPRGLLAASGANVLTF
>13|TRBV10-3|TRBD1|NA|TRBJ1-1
TGTGCCATCACTACAGGGGAGGAGACTGAAGCTTTCTTT
CAITTGEETEAFF
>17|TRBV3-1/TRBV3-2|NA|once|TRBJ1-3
TGTGCCAGCAGCCCCTATACCTCGGGGGGAACTGGAAACACCATATATTTT
CASSPYTSGGTGNTIYF
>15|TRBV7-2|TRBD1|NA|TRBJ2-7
TGTGCCAGCAGCTCGCTACAGGGGGCTGGCTACGAGCAGTACTTC
CASSSLQGAGYEQYF
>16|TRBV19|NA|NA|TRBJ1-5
TGTGCCAGTAGTCGCAGTCTCCAGTTTAGCAATCAGCCCCAGCATTTT
CASSRSLQFSNQPQHF
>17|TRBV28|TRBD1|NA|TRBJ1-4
TGTGCCAGCAGTGGACAGGCCCGCCTTGCAACTAATGAAAAACTGTTTTTT
CASSGQARLATNEKLFF